This is a list of T cell receptor beta chains from one sample in a study of T cell responses to AZD1222 COVID-19 vaccine. Profiled with immunoSEQ multiplex PCR; TCRdb holds only in-frame clones, not every one. Of some 140,000 clones in the sample, more than 85% were seen once. The sample consisted of peripheral blood, taken on day 0 of AZD1222 vaccination. All receptors come from an adult in good health. CDR3s include the opening cysteine and the closing phenylalanine or tryptophan. Fields, in order: D gene, V gene, J gene, CDR3 protein. The D gene is left open where the match is weak.

D: TRBD1
V: TRBV19
J: TRBJ1-6
CDR3: CASSIRQGAGSPLHF

D: NA
V: TRBV7-3
J: TRBJ2-5
CDR3: CASSLTLAETQYF

D: TRBD1
V: TRBV18
J: TRBJ1-4
CDR3: CASSPETGVTNEKLFF

D: NA
V: TRBV18
J: TRBJ1-1
CDR3: CASSPRPDTLNTEAFF

D: NA
V: TRBV7-9
J: TRBJ1-1
CDR3: CASFRWKGMNTEAFF

D: TRBD1
V: TRBV5-4
J: TRBJ2-2
CDR3: CASSPDRVNGELFF

D: NA
V: TRBV19
J: TRBJ1-4
CDR3: CASRLGRDTEKLFF

D: NA
V: TRBV6-5
J: TRBJ1-4
CDR3: CASSYQGSNEKLFF

D: NA
V: TRBV21-1
J: TRBJ2-1
CDR3: CASSKEASSYNEQFF

D: NA
V: TRBV30
J: TRBJ1-1
CDR3: CACLGYEAFF

D: NA
V: TRBV7-9
J: TRBJ1-2
CDR3: CASSYPVDRSESYGYTF

D: NA
V: TRBV7-9
J: TRBJ1-6
CDR3: CASSFEGRNSPLHF

D: NA
V: TRBV6-5
J: TRBJ1-5
CDR3: CASTRGDQPQHF

D: NA
V: TRBV12-5
J: TRBJ1-1
CDR3: CASGFPVAEAFF

D: NA
V: TRBV19
J: TRBJ1-6
CDR3: CASSIQGSPLHF

D: NA
V: TRBV6-4
J: TRBJ2-2
CDR3: CASSDKNTGELFF

D: TRBD2
V: TRBV3-1/TRBV3-2
J: TRBJ2-3
CDR3: CASSQEWASGGLSSTDTQYF

D: NA
V: TRBV20-1
J: TRBJ2-3
CDR3: CSAVGPDTQYF

D: TRBD1
V: TRBV28
J: TRBJ1-6
CDR3: CASRQGNSPLHF